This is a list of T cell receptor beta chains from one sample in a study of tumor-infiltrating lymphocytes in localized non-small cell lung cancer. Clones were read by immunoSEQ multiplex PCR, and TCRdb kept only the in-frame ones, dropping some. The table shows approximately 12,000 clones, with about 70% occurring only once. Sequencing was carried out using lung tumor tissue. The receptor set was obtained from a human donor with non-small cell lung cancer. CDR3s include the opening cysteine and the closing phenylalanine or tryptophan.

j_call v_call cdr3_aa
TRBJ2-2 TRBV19 CASIPPGARNTGELFF
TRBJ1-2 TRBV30 CAWSGELGGYTF
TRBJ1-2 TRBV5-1 CASSLGVTGLGYGYTF
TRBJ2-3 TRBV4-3 CASSQDLLADTDTQYF
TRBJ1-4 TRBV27 CASSLGLGEKLFF
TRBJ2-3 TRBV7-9 CASSFSGRRATDTQYF
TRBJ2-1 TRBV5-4 CASSPRGTISTDEQFF
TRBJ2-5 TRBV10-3 CAISEQADQETQYF
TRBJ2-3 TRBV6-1 CASRPRGRSDTQYF
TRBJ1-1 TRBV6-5 CASSYSIRGVEAFF
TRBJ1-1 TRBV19 CASIDSMNTEAFF
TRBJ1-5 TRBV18 CASSEQGASNQPQHF
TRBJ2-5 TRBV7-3 CASSFSVESGIQETQYF
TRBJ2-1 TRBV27 CASSLATGRYYNEQFF
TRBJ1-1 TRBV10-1 CASSAGQGDTEAFF
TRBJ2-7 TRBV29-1 CSVGGGSEQYF
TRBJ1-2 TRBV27 CASSPSGVNGYTF
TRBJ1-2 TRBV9 CASTRTGDNYGYTF
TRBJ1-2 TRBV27 CASTPLTGNSYGYTF
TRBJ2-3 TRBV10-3 CAISLTSDTDTQYF
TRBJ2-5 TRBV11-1 CASRSLAGGQETQYF
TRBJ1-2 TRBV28 CASGKIYGYTF
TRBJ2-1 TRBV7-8 CASSPPGLAGDEQFF
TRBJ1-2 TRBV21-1 CASRKRDRGRRMPGYTF
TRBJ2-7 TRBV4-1 CASSQEQASYEQYF
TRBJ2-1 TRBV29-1 CSVSRGGGADNEQFF
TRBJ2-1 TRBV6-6 CASSTGFGNEQFF
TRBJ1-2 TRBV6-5 CASSLGQAGGGYTF
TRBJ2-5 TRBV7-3 CASSLDSGQETQYF
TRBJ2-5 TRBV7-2 CASTPAWEGVRETQYF
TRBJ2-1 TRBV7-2 CASGPRGYNEQFF
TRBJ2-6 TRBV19 CASHKGEGRANVLTF
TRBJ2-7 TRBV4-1 CASSQDAGQWYEQYF
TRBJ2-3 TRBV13 CASSYPKGGGPFRTDTQYF
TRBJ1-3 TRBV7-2 CASSLRGGQGGGNTIYF
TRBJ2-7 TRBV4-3 CASSQGRDSSYEQYF
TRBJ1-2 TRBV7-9 CASRDSGNYGYTF
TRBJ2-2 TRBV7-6 CASSLNINTGELFF
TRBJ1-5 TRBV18 CASSPGAGVQPQHF
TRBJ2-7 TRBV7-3 CASNLRDRDYEQYF
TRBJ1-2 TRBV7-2 CASSFSQGAPGYTF
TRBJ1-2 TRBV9 CASSAWGDFPGGGYTF
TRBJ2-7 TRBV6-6 CASSYTLPNYEQYF
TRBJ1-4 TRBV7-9 CASSSGQEKLFF